This TCR beta chain came from a study of T cell clones after liver transplantation. At the level of the study: Pre-transplant mixed lymphocyte reactions yielded third-party-reactive TCRbeta sequences as comparators for graft-donor-reactive sequences.

Some clones are missing from TCRdb's copy, which holds only in-frame ones; the method was immunoSEQ multiplex PCR. The data contain about 21,000 clones, 85% to 95% of them seen just once; the ten biggest clones take up 25%. V lost 8 bases to trimming and J lost 2 bases, with 4 bases between them. The CDR3 has 10 residues. CDR1 MNHEY and CDR2 SMNVEV come from the germline V gene (reference sequence). The source of this sequence is a human patient who received a liver transplant. The graft donor may have contributed some T cells. The chain is built from TRBV27 and TRBJ2-7; D is undetermined. The sequenced sample was CD8+ T cells from blood, obtained less than 26 months after liver transplant. The CDR3 sequence: CASGAYEQYF. The CDR3 region has the DNA TGTGCCAGCGGGGCCTACGAGCAGTACTTC.